Listed below are T cell receptor beta chains from one sample, sequenced in a study of shared clonotypes between healthy human individuals. The method was immunoSEQ multiplex PCR; TCRdb's version includes in-frame clones alone and lacks a portion of them. The table shows hundreds of thousands of clones, with 90% to 96% occurring only once. The sequencing sample was made of naive CD4+ T cells sorted from blood. All receptors derive from a woman aged 25-40 years in good health. Each CDR3 is given with its conserved first and last residue. D genes are given only for firm matches. Size tells how often a clone was seen (once, few, many) or the class of an expanded clone, and some rows leave it out.

CDR3 length: 13
D gene: TRBD1
J gene: TRBJ1-1
V gene: TRBV29-1
clone size: once
CDR3 protein: CSGGQGLSTEAFF
CDR3 DNA: TGCAGCGGCGGACAGGGTTTATCCACTGAAGCTTTCTTT

CDR3 length: 15
D gene: .
J gene: TRBJ2-5
V gene: TRBV5-8
clone size: .
CDR3 protein: CASSLMGQGGETQYF
CDR3 DNA: TGTGCCAGCAGCTTGATGGGTCAGGGGGGAGAGACCCAGTACTTC

CDR3 length: 19
D gene: .
J gene: TRBJ2-7
V gene: TRBV5-1
clone size: once
CDR3 protein: CAAELSLTGVLCRFYEQYF
CDR3 DNA: TGCGCCGCGGAGCTGTCCCTAACCGGGGTTCTGTGTCGATTCTACGAGCAGTACTTC

CDR3 length: 17
D gene: TRBD1
J gene: TRBJ1-2
V gene: TRBV15
clone size: .
CDR3 protein: CATSRDRTGPTNYGYTF
CDR3 DNA: TGTGCCACCAGCAGAGATCGGACAGGACCTACTAACTATGGCTACACCTTC

CDR3 length: 14
D gene: TRBD2
J gene: TRBJ2-2
V gene: TRBV18
clone size: .
CDR3 protein: CASSPNGRDGELFF
CDR3 DNA: TGTGCCAGCTCACCGAACGGGAGGGACGGGGAGCTGTTTTTT

CDR3 length: 16
D gene: TRBD2
J gene: TRBJ2-1
V gene: TRBV5-1
clone size: .
CDR3 protein: CASSGTSGRAYNEQFF
CDR3 DNA: TGCGCCAGCAGCGGGACTAGCGGGAGGGCCTACAATGAGCAGTTCTTC

CDR3 length: 16
D gene: .
J gene: TRBJ2-7
V gene: TRBV7-8
clone size: .
CDR3 protein: CASSPARAGSRYEQYF
CDR3 DNA: TGTGCCAGCAGCCCGGCGCGGGCGGGATCTAGGTACGAGCAGTACTTC

CDR3 length: 15
D gene: TRBD1
J gene: TRBJ1-3
V gene: TRBV4-2
clone size: .
CDR3 protein: CASSQDRGRGNTIYF
CDR3 DNA: TGTGCCAGCAGCCAAGACAGGGGGCGAGGAAACACCATATATTTT

CDR3 length: 15
D gene: .
J gene: TRBJ1-4
V gene: TRBV27
clone size: once
CDR3 protein: CASGMFEGWREKLFF
CDR3 DNA: TGTGCCAGCGGGATGTTCGAGGGCTGGAGGGAAAAACTGTTTTTT

CDR3 length: 11
D gene: .
J gene: TRBJ1-1
V gene: TRBV30
clone size: few
CDR3 protein: CAWSVPREAFF
CDR3 DNA: TGTGCCTGGAGTGTACCCCGTGAAGCTTTCTTT

CDR3 length: 16
D gene: .
J gene: TRBJ2-7
V gene: TRBV7-9
clone size: .
CDR3 protein: CASSLVAGKDAYEQYF
CDR3 DNA: TGTGCCAGCAGCTTAGTGGCTGGGAAGGATGCCTACGAGCAGTACTTC

CDR3 length: 18
D gene: .
J gene: TRBJ2-1
V gene: TRBV4-1
clone size: .
CDR3 protein: CASSQAPGQMIPYNEQFF
CDR3 DNA: TGCGCCAGCAGCCAAGCCCCTGGACAGATGATACCCTACAATGAGCAGTTCTTC

CDR3 length: 15
D gene: TRBD1
J gene: TRBJ1-2
V gene: TRBV5-4
clone size: .
CDR3 protein: CASSIDRVMPFDYTF
CDR3 DNA: TGTGCCAGCAGCATCGACAGGGTGATGCCGTTTGACTACACCTTC

CDR3 length: 15
D gene: .
J gene: TRBJ2-7
V gene: TRBV6-1
clone size: once
CDR3 protein: CASSWGGTDPFEQYF
CDR3 DNA: TGTGCCAGCAGCTGGGGAGGGACAGATCCTTTCGAGCAGTACTTC

CDR3 length: 14
D gene: TRBD1
J gene: TRBJ2-5
V gene: TRBV5-4
clone size: .
CDR3 protein: CASSSGQGRETQYF
CDR3 DNA: TGTGCCAGCAGCTCTGGACAGGGGAGAGAGACCCAGTACTTC

CDR3 length: 14
D gene: .
J gene: TRBJ2-2
V gene: TRBV15
clone size: .
CDR3 protein: CATSSGQNTGELFF
CDR3 DNA: TGTGCCACCAGCAGTGGACAGAACACCGGGGAGCTGTTTTTT

CDR3 length: 15
D gene: TRBD2
J gene: TRBJ2-2
V gene: TRBV18
clone size: .
CDR3 protein: CASSPGLAGPGELFF
CDR3 DNA: TGTGCCAGCTCACCAGGGCTAGCGGGACCCGGGGAGCTGTTTTTT

CDR3 length: 16
D gene: TRBD2
J gene: TRBJ2-7
V gene: TRBV5-1
clone size: .
CDR3 protein: CASSLGLAGADYEQYF
CDR3 DNA: TGCGCCAGCAGCTTGGGACTAGCGGGAGCTGACTACGAGCAGTACTTC

CDR3 length: 17
D gene: TRBD2
J gene: TRBJ2-7
V gene: TRBV9
clone size: .
CDR3 protein: CASSVGGTSGHSYEQYF
CDR3 DNA: TGTGCCAGCAGCGTAGGTGGGACTAGCGGGCACTCCTACGAGCAGTACTTC

CDR3 length: 19
D gene: TRBD2
J gene: TRBJ2-1
V gene: TRBV19
clone size: .
CDR3 protein: CASSINIRIAGEWGNEQFF
CDR3 DNA: TGTGCCAGTAGTATAAATATCCGGATAGCGGGAGAATGGGGCAATGAGCAGTTCTTC

CDR3 length: 13
D gene: .
J gene: TRBJ2-1
V gene: TRBV18
clone size: .
CDR3 protein: CASSTSRINEQFF
CDR3 DNA: TGTGCCAGCTCAACTAGCCGGATAAATGAGCAGTTCTTC

CDR3 length: 14
D gene: .
J gene: TRBJ1-1
V gene: TRBV6-5
clone size: .
CDR3 protein: CASSFGRKDTEAFF
CDR3 DNA: TGTGCCAGCAGTTTCGGGAGGAAGGACACTGAAGCTTTCTTT

CDR3 length: 14
D gene: .
J gene: TRBJ2-7
V gene: TRBV6-6
clone size: .
CDR3 protein: CASSYAGQSYEQYF
CDR3 DNA: TGTGCCAGCAGTTACGCAGGACAATCCTACGAGCAGTACTTC

CDR3 length: 17
D gene: .
J gene: TRBJ1-1
V gene: TRBV27
clone size: .
CDR3 protein: CASSFRKLQGLNTEAFF
CDR3 DNA: TGTGCCAGCAGTTTCCGAAAGCTGCAGGGTTTGAACACTGAAGCTTTCTTT

CDR3 length: 16
D gene: .
J gene: TRBJ2-3
V gene: TRBV5-1
clone size: .
CDR3 protein: CASSLNLVSDTDTQYF
CDR3 DNA: TGCGCCAGCAGCTTAAACTTGGTGTCGGACACAGATACGCAGTATTTT

CDR3 length: 12
D gene: .
J gene: TRBJ1-5
V gene: TRBV4-1
clone size: few
CDR3 protein: CASARPDQPQHF
CDR3 DNA: TGCGCCAGTGCAAGACCAGATCAGCCCCAGCATTTT

CDR3 length: 16
D gene: TRBD1
J gene: TRBJ2-6
V gene: TRBV11-2
clone size: .
CDR3 protein: CASSTGTGRGANVLTF
CDR3 DNA: TGTGCCAGCAGCACCGGGACAGGGCGTGGGGCCAACGTCCTGACTTTC

CDR3 length: 16
D gene: TRBD2
J gene: TRBJ2-5
V gene: TRBV27
clone size: few
CDR3 protein: CASSFLAGGGRETQYF
CDR3 DNA: TGTGCCAGCAGTTTTCTAGCGGGAGGGGGGCGCGAGACCCAGTACTTC

CDR3 length: 14
D gene: TRBD2
J gene: TRBJ2-5
V gene: TRBV6-5
clone size: .
CDR3 protein: CASRTSGGRKTQYF
CDR3 DNA: TGTGCCAGCAGAACTAGCGGGGGGAGGAAGACCCAGTACTTC

CDR3 length: 15
D gene: .
J gene: TRBJ2-2
V gene: TRBV11-3
clone size: .
CDR3 protein: CASSLRGENTGELFF
CDR3 DNA: TGTGCCAGCAGCTTAAGGGGAGAGAACACCGGGGAGCTGTTTTTT

CDR3 length: 13
D gene: .
J gene: TRBJ2-7
V gene: TRBV18
clone size: .
CDR3 protein: CASSRGGENEQYF
CDR3 DNA: TGTGCCAGCTCACGGGGTGGGGAGAACGAGCAGTACTTC

CDR3 length: 14
D gene: .
J gene: TRBJ2-5
V gene: TRBV19
clone size: once
CDR3 protein: CASSIEAFQETQYF
CDR3 DNA: TGTGCCAGTAGTATAGAGGCTTTTCAAGAGACCCAGTACTTC

CDR3 length: 15
D gene: .
J gene: TRBJ2-7
V gene: TRBV4-2
clone size: .
CDR3 protein: CASSQDMGEAYEQYF
CDR3 DNA: TGTGCCAGCAGCCAAGATATGGGGGAAGCCTACGAGCAGTACTTC

CDR3 length: 15
D gene: TRBD2
J gene: TRBJ2-1
V gene: TRBV5-1
clone size: .
CDR3 protein: CASSSGLAGGPFKFF
CDR3 DNA: TGCGCCAGCAGCTCGGGACTAGCGGGAGGGCCTTTCAAGTTCTTC

CDR3 length: 15
D gene: .
J gene: TRBJ1-1
V gene: TRBV6-1
clone size: .
CDR3 protein: CASSGRQRMNTEAFF
CDR3 DNA: TGTGCCAGCAGTGGTCGACAGCGAATGAACACTGAAGCTTTCTTT

CDR3 length: 13
D gene: .
J gene: TRBJ2-4
V gene: TRBV30
clone size: .
CDR3 protein: CAWSVAGLNIQYF
CDR3 DNA: TGTGCCTGGAGTGTAGCAGGGTTAAACATTCAGTACTTC

CDR3 length: 15
D gene: .
J gene: TRBJ2-7
V gene: TRBV18
clone size: .
CDR3 protein: CASSPRDGSSYEQYF
CDR3 DNA: TGTGCCAGCTCACCCCGGGACGGTAGCTCCTACGAGCAGTACTTC

CDR3 length: 14
D gene: .
J gene: TRBJ2-3
V gene: TRBV7-2
clone size: .
CDR3 protein: CASSLFGGTDTQYF
CDR3 DNA: TGTGCCAGCAGCTTATTCGGCGGTACAGATACGCAGTATTTT

CDR3 length: 13
D gene: .
J gene: TRBJ1-2
V gene: TRBV28
clone size: .
CDR3 protein: CASSRTDHYGYTF
CDR3 DNA: TGTGCCAGCAGTCGGACAGACCACTATGGCTACACCTTC

CDR3 length: 15
D gene: TRBD2
J gene: TRBJ2-7
V gene: TRBV6-1
clone size: .
CDR3 protein: CASIKHPRGVDEQYF
CDR3 DNA: TGTGCCAGCATCAAACACCCGCGGGGGGTAGACGAGCAGTACTTC

CDR3 length: 13
D gene: TRBD1
J gene: TRBJ1-1
V gene: TRBV19
clone size: .
CDR3 protein: CASITGGNTEAFF
CDR3 DNA: TGTGCCAGTATAACAGGGGGAAACACTGAAGCTTTCTTT

CDR3 length: 13
D gene: .
J gene: TRBJ2-4
V gene: TRBV4-1
clone size: .
CDR3 protein: CASSQEAGDIQYF
CDR3 DNA: TGCGCCAGCAGCCAGGAAGCTGGAGACATTCAGTACTTC

CDR3 length: 14
D gene: TRBD1
J gene: TRBJ2-7
V gene: TRBV2
clone size: once
CDR3 protein: CASKDRILTYEQYF
CDR3 DNA: TGTGCCAGCAAGGACAGGATACTCACCTACGAGCAGTACTTC

CDR3 length: 15
D gene: TRBD1
J gene: TRBJ2-3
V gene: TRBV5-1
clone size: .
CDR3 protein: CASSITGAPTDTQYF
CDR3 DNA: TGCGCCAGCAGCATAACAGGGGCCCCGACAGATACGCAGTATTTT

CDR3 length: 15
D gene: TRBD2
J gene: TRBJ2-7
V gene: TRBV28
clone size: .
CDR3 protein: CASTIRGAGVSEQYF
CDR3 DNA: TGTGCCAGCACCATCAGAGGAGCGGGAGTATCCGAGCAGTACTTC

CDR3 length: 15
D gene: TRBD1
J gene: TRBJ1-6
V gene: TRBV19
clone size: .
CDR3 protein: CASNPDRGPGSPLHF
CDR3 DNA: TGTGCCAGTAACCCTGACAGGGGCCCGGGTTCACCCCTCCACTTT

CDR3 length: 15
D gene: .
J gene: TRBJ2-7
V gene: TRBV27
clone size: .
CDR3 protein: CASSLGGGGTYEQYF
CDR3 DNA: TGTGCCAGCAGTTTAGGCGGCGGAGGAACCTACGAGCAGTACTTC

CDR3 length: 16
D gene: .
J gene: TRBJ2-7
V gene: TRBV28
clone size: .
CDR3 protein: CASSLSPAGPVYEQYF
CDR3 DNA: TGTGCCAGCAGTTTAAGTCCGGCGGGGCCGGTCTACGAGCAGTACTTC

CDR3 length: 13
D gene: .
J gene: TRBJ1-1
V gene: TRBV10-1
clone size: .
CDR3 protein: CASSEALDSEAFF
CDR3 DNA: TGCGCCAGCAGTGAGGCCCTGGACAGTGAAGCTTTCTTT

CDR3 length: 15
D gene: .
J gene: TRBJ1-1
V gene: TRBV4-1
clone size: once
CDR3 protein: CASSQDPGADTEAFF
CDR3 DNA: TGCGCCAGCAGCCAAGATCCGGGTGCCGACACTGAAGCTTTCTTT

CDR3 length: 14
D gene: .
J gene: TRBJ1-1
V gene: TRBV18
clone size: once
CDR3 protein: CASSPTISGTEAFF
CDR3 DNA: TGTGCCAGCTCACCGACAATCTCGGGTACTGAAGCTTTCTTT

CDR3 length: 14
D gene: .
J gene: TRBJ2-7
V gene: TRBV18
clone size: .
CDR3 protein: CASSGGSSSYEQYF
CDR3 DNA: TGTGCCAGCTCAGGGGGGTCTTCCTCCTACGAGCAGTACTTC

CDR3 length: 20
D gene: TRBD1
J gene: TRBJ2-7
V gene: TRBV4-1
clone size: .
CDR3 protein: CASSHIPSGTRQGSSYEQYF
CDR3 DNA: TGCGCCAGCAGCCACATTCCTTCCGGAACCAGACAGGGGTCGAGCTACGAGCAGTACTTC

CDR3 length: 14
D gene: TRBD1
J gene: TRBJ1-1
V gene: TRBV5-1
clone size: .
CDR3 protein: CASSSALQGTEAFF
CDR3 DNA: TGCGCCAGCAGCTCGGCTTTACAGGGGACTGAAGCTTTCTTT

CDR3 length: 15
D gene: TRBD2
J gene: TRBJ2-1
V gene: TRBV6-1
clone size: once
CDR3 protein: CASSENLAGDNEQFF
CDR3 DNA: TGTGCCAGCAGTGAAAACCTAGCGGGAGATAATGAGCAGTTCTTC

CDR3 length: 16
D gene: .
J gene: TRBJ2-3
V gene: TRBV2
clone size: once
CDR3 protein: CASKAFTLLATDTQYF
CDR3 DNA: TGTGCCAGCAAAGCATTCACCCTTTTGGCAACAGATACGCAGTATTTT

CDR3 length: 12
D gene: .
J gene: TRBJ1-2
V gene: TRBV9
clone size: .
CDR3 protein: CASSVGQYGYTF
CDR3 DNA: TGTGCCAGCAGCGTAGGACAGTATGGCTACACCTTC

CDR3 length: 14
D gene: TRBD2
J gene: TRBJ2-5
V gene: TRBV28
clone size: .
CDR3 protein: CASSLAGGVETQYF
CDR3 DNA: TGTGCCAGCAGCTTGGCGGGAGGGGTTGAGACCCAGTACTTC